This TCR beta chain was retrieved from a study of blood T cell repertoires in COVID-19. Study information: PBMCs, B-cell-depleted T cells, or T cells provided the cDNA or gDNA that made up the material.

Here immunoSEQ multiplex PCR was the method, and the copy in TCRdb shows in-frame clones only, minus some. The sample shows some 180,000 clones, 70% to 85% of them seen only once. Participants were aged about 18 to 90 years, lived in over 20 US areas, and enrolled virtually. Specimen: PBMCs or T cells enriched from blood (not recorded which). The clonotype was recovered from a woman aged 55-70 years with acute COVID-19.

Here the CDR3 reads CASSPSPGLILGYTF. The CDR3 coding sequence is TGCGCCAGCAGCCCATCGCCGGGACTGATCTTGGGCTACACCTTC. This sequence joins TRBV5-1 and TRBJ1-2, with D tentatively TRBD1 (5 bases). V lost 4 bases, J lost 8 bases, and 21 bases lay in between. CDR1 is SGHRS, CDR2 YFSETQ, per germline. This CDR3 spans 15 amino acids.